Below, 6 T cell receptor beta chains from the same sample are listed, as sequenced in a study of radiation and T cells in renal cell carcinoma (dated by TCRdb to about 2020). The time point label here, explained by the study, means: blood 2 weeks post-SBRT. In light of the paper, this sample's treatment or condition label describes: 15 Gy SBRT to primary tumor, nephrectomy 4 weeks later. Libraries were made using the immunoSEQ multiplex PCR assay. Entries here come from immuneACCESS through TCRdb and include only in-frame sequences with V and J called. Some clones fail to appear in such tables; in the studies checked, an unresolved V gene covers under half of the shortfall, and the cause of the remainder is unknown. This sample comprises more than 65,000 clones, about 86% of them detected only once. The ten largest clones take up approximately 22% of the sample. The sequencing here drew on blood, taken from a patient whose treatment included radiotherapy and nephrectomy. The receptors were gathered from a woman between 50 and 59 years old with renal cell carcinoma.

In this sample, this clone turned up once. The chain employs TRBV5-4 and TRBJ1-3; D unclear. Trimming took 4 bases from V and 1 from J, leaving 12 bases between them. The CDR3 covers 15 residues. CDR1 SGHNT and CDR2 YYREEE come from the germline V gene (reference sequence). In nucleotides, the CDR3 is TGTGCCAGCAGCCCTCGGGCCCGATCTGGAAACACCATATATTTT. Translating it yields CASSPRARSGNTIYF.

The chain recombines TRBV5-1 with TRBJ1-2, with unresolved D. Per the germline V gene, CDR1 is SGHRS and CDR2 is YFSETQ. Deletions cut 1 base from V and 1 base from J, with 8 bases between. This CDR3 is 14 amino acids long. The CDR3 DNA sequence: TGCGCCAGCAGCTTGTCTACGGATAACTATGGCTACACCTTC. Its protein is CASSLSTDNYGYTF.

The chain employs TRBV28 and TRBJ2-5; possibly TRBD2 for D (5 bases). The germline V gene has CDR1 MDHEN and CDR2 SYDVKM. This CDR3 spans 15 amino acids. Trimming cost V 4 bases and J 3 bases, with 15 bases left between them. This CDR3 is CASSSRAAEEETQYF. CDR3 DNA sequence: TGTGCCAGCAGTTCCCGGGCCGCGGAGGAAGAGACCCAGTACTTC.

The chain employs TRBV6-1 and TRBJ2-1; D is undetermined. V was cut by 7 bases and J by 0 bases, with 13 bases left in between. This CDR3 has 15 amino acids. Germline V gene sequence: CDR1 MNHNS, CDR2 SASEGT. The CDR3 bases are TGTGCCAGCATTCAGCTGGCCAGCTCCTACAATGAGCAGTTCTTC. Protein: CASIQLASSYNEQFF.

V and J are TRBV6-5 and TRBJ2-7; perhaps TRBD1 as D (5 bases). The CDR3 contains 13 residues. Per germline, CDR1 MNHEY and CDR2 SVGAGI. V lost 4 bases and J 2 bases, leaving 9 bases between the germline ends. CDR3 DNA sequence: TGTGCCAGCAGTTTCCCAGGGACCTACGAGCAGTACTTC. It codes for CASSFPGTYEQYF.

The rearrangement joins TRBV5-5 to TRBJ2-2, with D unresolved. The CDR3 contains 17 residues. Germline CDR1 SGHKS, CDR2 YYEKEE (reference sequence). The V end was cut by 0 bases, the J end by 2 bases, with 14 bases between. The DNA of the CDR3 is TGTGCCAGCAGCTTGGCCCCGGGTACTGGTAACACCGGGGAGCTGTTTTTT. It is translated as CASSLAPGTGNTGELFF.